This TCR beta chain was found in a study of shared clonotypes between healthy human individuals. The protocol was immunoSEQ multiplex PCR, while the TCRdb copy is restricted to in-frame clones and leaves out a portion. The sample contains around 700,000 clones, approximately 90% of which appear only once. It was CD45RO-negative cells, positively selected for CCR7, that made up naive CD8 cells, with terminally differentiated effector memory CD45RA+ cells excluded. V was cut by 1 base and J by 2 bases, with 12 bases left in between. Germline lookup yields CDR1 MNHEY and CDR2 SMNVEV (reference sequence). CDR3 size: 16 residues.

This sequence was found in a man aged 30-40 years in good health. The genes are TRBV27 and TRBJ2-1; the D gene is possibly TRBD2 (6 bases). Source material: naive CD8+ T cells sorted from blood. Here the CDR3 reads CASSLLLGSTYNEQFF. The CDR3 nucleotides are TGTGCCAGCAGTTTATTGCTCGGGAGCACCTACAATGAGCAGTTCTTC.